This TCR beta chain was identified during a study of regulatory T cells in long-lasting Graves disease (dated by TCRdb to the early 2020s). For context, the study as a whole: Newly diagnosed Graves' disease patients had taken antithyroid drugs for less than 3 months. Persistent Graves' disease patients were compared with newly diagnosed Graves' disease patients by peripheral blood TCR sequencing and RNA sequencing. The study was registered as a clinical trial and conducted in China. A total of 35 or so samples were covered by TCR sequencing, comprising approximately 13 persistent and 20 or so newly diagnosed Graves' disease patients.

The library was prepared using multiplex PCR. Sequenced on an Illumina HiSeq 4000. TCR beta libraries were built with iRepertoire HTBI primers and Arm-PCR amplification of CDR3 regions. PCR products were gel purified before sequencing. Regarding the original processing steps: A total of fewer than 80 TRBV and under 15 TRBJ segments were identified across samples and were used for gene usage analysis of CDR3 amino acid clonotypes. COPE and FqMerger were used to merge filtered high-quality paired reads into contigs. Contigs were aligned with BLAST to IMGT TRBV, TRBD and TRBJ reference genes, and CDR3 was defined per IMGT. Any clonotype with a frequency above 0.1% was classified as a highly expanded clone. Shannon entropy served as the measure of repertoire diversity, while the Gini coefficient captured V-J evenness. A clonotype found in more than one individual was treated as public. TCRdb reanalyzed the raw reads on its own, using fastp at Q25 for trimming and MiXCR for clone calling, and kept in-frame beta chains. CDR3 protein duplicates are merged, each entry listing the most common genes and DNA. TCRdb's processing, not the authors' own work, is the source of the V and J calls. Present in this sample are approximately 300,000 distinct CDR3 sequences, roughly 18% of which were seen just once. The ten largest make up about 38% of the sample.

CDR1 SGHNT and CDR2 YYREEE are derived from the germline V gene (reference sequence). Including cysteine and phenylalanine, the CDR3 has 13 amino acids. CDR3 DNA is the only sequence kept; it has 39 bases, read in frame from the first base. V and J lose 5 bases and 1 base, and a span of 10 bases separates them. What this sample's time point label stands for: newly diagnosed GD, antithyroid drugs for less than 3 months. For both TCR sequencing and RNA sequencing, RNA was extracted from PBMCs using TRIzol. The diagnosis of Graves' disease was made according to American Thyroid Association guidelines. Patients for the study were recruited at an endocrinology department in Xi'an, China. Each patient gave approximately 9.7 milliliters of peripheral blood, collected in an EDTA anticoagulant tube. Ficoll Paque Plus density gradient separation was used to isolate PBMCs, and no additional T cell sorting was done. An Agilent 2100 Bioanalyzer and agarose gel were used to check RNA quality, while a NanoDrop 2000 measured RNA concentration.

A few counts support this clonotype. No antigen is known for it. Base qualities are missing; no much larger clone stands one base away. What the authors observed across the whole study: The authors noted that the small sample size was a limitation that may lower accuracy. Persistent disease showed preferential use of TRBV28, TRBJ1-2 and TRBJ2-5, whereas newly diagnosed disease favored TRBV20-1 and TRBJ2-1. More public clonotypes were shared among persistent patients (roughly 2,900) than among newly diagnosed patients (roughly 1,000). Sequencing and analysis were restricted to the TCR beta chain. The study examined only peripheral blood because the primary lesion, thyroid tissue, could not be accessed. Lower TCR Shannon entropy and fewer highly expanded clones were observed in persistent Graves' disease patients than in newly diagnosed patients, which suggested clonal expansion.

The specimen was peripheral blood mononuclear cells (PBMCs), collected at new diagnosis, from a patient treated with antithyroid drugs. The V and J segments used are TRBV5-4 and TRBJ2-7, with TRBD1 as a weak D call on 5 bases. The receptor's source is a female donor with Graves disease. CDR3 loop: CASSSQGSYEQYF. The DNA is as follows: TGTGCCAGCAGTTCCCAGGGATCCTACGAGCAGTACTTC.